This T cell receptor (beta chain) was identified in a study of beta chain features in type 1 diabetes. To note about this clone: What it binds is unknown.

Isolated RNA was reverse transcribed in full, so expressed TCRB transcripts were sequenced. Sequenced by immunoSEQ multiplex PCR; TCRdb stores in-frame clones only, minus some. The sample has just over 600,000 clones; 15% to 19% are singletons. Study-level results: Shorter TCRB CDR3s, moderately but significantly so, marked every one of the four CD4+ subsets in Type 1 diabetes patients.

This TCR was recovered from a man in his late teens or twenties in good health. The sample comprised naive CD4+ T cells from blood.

CDR3 in amino acids: CASSGGQGASNEKLFF. For the CDR3, the DNA is TGTGCCAGCAGTGGGGGACAGGGGGCGTCTAATGAAAAACTGTTTTTT. The V call is TRBV9, the J call TRBJ1-4; 12 bases line up with TRBD1. The CDR3 spans 16 residues. Germline V gene data show CDR1 as SGDLS and CDR2 as YYNGEE. Trimming removed 5 bases from V and 3 bases from J; junction bases left unmatched: 5.